The next 24 T cell receptor beta chains were all read from a single sample in a study of T cells in Graves' hyperthyroidism and ophthalmopathy. TCR beta CDR3 sequences were amplified from RNA transcripts. The HTBI set primed first-round TCR CDR3 RT-PCR. TCRdb reanalysed the multiplex PCR reads using MiXCR and keeps one entry per CDR3 protein. The sample lists roughly 500,000 distinct CDR3 sequences; 15% to 20% were seen once. The sample was blood. Source of these receptors: a woman aged 30 to 39 with Graves' ophthalmopathy.

Ten or more counts support this clonotype. The chain combines TRBV3-1 with TRBJ2-1; D unclear. CDR3 length: 13 residues. From germline, CDR1 is LGHDT and CDR2 YNNKEL (reference sequence). Trimming cost V 3 bases and J 7 bases, with 10 bases left between them. CDR3 loop: CASSQRSGNEQFF. CDR3 nucleotides: TGTGCCAGCAGCCAGCGAAGTGGGAATGAGCAGTTCTTC.

The chain carries TRBV2 and TRBJ2-1; the D gene is possibly TRBD2 (5 bases). The CDR3 length is 13 residues. CDR1 is SNHLY, CDR2 FYNNEI, per germline. Trimming stripped 6 bases from V and 4 bases from J, with 10 bases between. Written as DNA, the CDR3 is TGTGCCAGCAGCGGGATCTCATACAATGAGCAGTTCTTC. Translating it yields CASSGISYNEQFF.

This clonotype was counted a few times. The rearrangement links TRBV6-1 to TRBJ1-4; 10 bases fit TRBD1. V lost 0 bases, J lost 8 bases, and 6 bases stayed unmatched. CDR3 length equals 16 residues. Per the germline V gene, CDR1 is MNHNS and CDR2 is SASEGT. CDR3 coding DNA: TGTGCCAGCAGTGAAGCGCCGGGACAGGGGAACGAAAAACTGTTTTTT. This gives the protein CASSEAPGQGNEKLFF.

There are many counts of this clonotype. For the CDR3, the DNA is TGCGCCAGCAGCCGTGCGGGACAGGACTATGGCTACACCTTC. This gives the protein CASSRAGQDYGYTF. The chain carries TRBV5-1 and TRBJ1-2, with 8 bases identical to TRBD1. Germline values: CDR1 SGHRS, CDR2 YFSETQ. The CDR3 loop spans 14 amino acids. J lost 3 bases, V lost 4 bases, and 5 bases had no gene match.

This clonotype was seen just once. The chain joins TRBV10-3 to TRBJ1-5, with 8 bases matching TRBD1. The CDR3 length is 14 residues. Germline CDR1 is ENHRY and CDR2 is SYGVKD. V shed 4 bases and J 6 bases; nucleotides not matched to a gene: 5. CDR3 amino acids: CAISGYRGAQPQHF. The CDR3 DNA sequence: TGTGCCATCAGTGGATACAGGGGGGCTCAGCCCCAGCATTTT.

The V and J genes are TRBV27 and TRBJ1-3; D is ambiguous. Trimming pared 2 bases from V and 0 bases from J, leaving 11 bases between. Germline loops: CDR1 MNHEY, CDR2 SMNVEV (reference sequence). This CDR3 region has 16 residues. The CDR3 reads CASSLRQDLSGNTIYF. CDR3 DNA: TGTGCCAGCAGTTTAAGGCAGGACCTCTCTGGAAACACCATATATTTT.

The table lists this clonotype with many counts. The CDR3 bases are TGTGCCAGCTCACGATTGGAGGTCGACTATGGCTACACCTTC. Protein: CASSRLEVDYGYTF. V and J are TRBV18 and TRBJ1-2; no reliable D call. Germline CDR1 is KGHSH and CDR2 is LQKENI. The V end was cut by 4 bases, the J end by 3 bases, with 12 bases between. CDR3 size: 14 residues.

J is TRBJ2-6 and V is TRBV3-1, with D unresolved. The CDR3 has 16 residues. V lost 0 bases to trimming and J lost 2 bases, with 8 bases between them. Germline CDR1 and CDR2: LGHDT and YNNKEL (reference sequence). CDR3 in amino acids: CASSQDHGAGANVLTF. In nucleotides, the CDR3 is TGTGCCAGCAGCCAAGATCACGGTGCTGGGGCCAACGTCCTGACTTTC. Full variable domain (rest looked up from reference TRBV3-1 and TRBJ2-6): DTAVSQTPKYLVTQMGNDKSIKCEQNLGHDTMYWYKQDSKKFLKIMFSYNNKELIINETVPNRFSPKSPDKAHLNLHINSLELGDSAVYFCASSQDHGAGANVLTFGAGSRLTVL.

This clonotype has ten or more counts. The V and J genes are TRBV28 and TRBJ2-3; TRBD1 aligns across 10 bases. Trimming removed 4 bases from V and 6 bases from J; junction bases left unmatched: 10. CDR3 length: 16 residues. Germline V CDR1 and CDR2: MDHEN, SYDVKM. The CDR3 DNA reads TGTGCCAGCAGTTCCCCCCGGGACAGGGGACGGGATACGCAGTATTTT. Amino acid sequence: CASSSPRDRGRDTQYF.

The rearrangement uses TRBV6-1 and TRBJ1-5; 7 nucleotides align to TRBD1. The V segment lost 4 bases and the J segment 5 bases; nucleotides outside the gene matches: 8. The germline V gene encodes CDR1 MNHNS and CDR2 SASEGT. This CDR3 has 15 residues. The CDR3 reads CASSVYRGGYQPQHF. The CDR3 region has the DNA TGTGCCAGCAGTGTTTACAGGGGTGGCTATCAGCCCCAGCATTTT.

This chain links TRBV30 with TRBJ1-2; no clear D. The CDR3 is 16 residues long. V was cut by 0 bases and J by 0 bases, with 14 bases left in between. CDR1 and CDR2 from the germline V gene are GTSNPN and SVGIG (reference sequence). CDR3 bases: TGTGCCTGGAGTGTAAAGGGTAATAAAACTAACTATGGCTACACCTTC. Its translation: CAWSVKGNKTNYGYTF.

As to this clonotype: A much larger clone lies a single base off, so this may be a read error. CDR3 region: CASSSGLASNNEQSF. The CDR3 DNA reads TGTGCCAGCAGCTCCGGACTAGCGAGTAACAATGAGCAGTCCTTC. This chain links TRBV7-2 with TRBJ2-1; 9 bases are a match to TRBD2. CDR3 length: 15 residues. CDR1 is SGHTA, CDR2 FQGNSA, per germline.

This clonotype was seen repeatedly, ten times or more. This chain joins TRBV28 and TRBJ2-5; D call uncertain. The germline V gene encodes CDR1 MDHEN and CDR2 SYDVKM. The CDR3 loop spans 13 amino acids. Trimming shortened V by 2 bases and J by 5 bases, and 9 bases separated the two germline ends. The CDR3 nucleotides are TGTGCCAGCAGTTTAGGGGTACGGGAGACCCAGTACTTC. It translates to CASSLGVRETQYF.

This clonotype came up a few times. The chain joins TRBV6-2 or TRBV6-3 to TRBJ2-1; TRBD1 aligns across 8 bases. V was pared by 2 bases and J by 8 bases, with 8 bases of the junction left unmatched. The CDR3 has 15 residues. CDR1 MNHEY and CDR2 SVGEGT come from the germline V gene. The DNA for the CDR3 is TGTGCCAGCAGTTACCCCTCGGACAGGGAGGATGAGCAGTTCTTC. As protein: CASSYPSDREDEQFF.

This clonotype was observed a handful of times. J is TRBJ2-1 and V is TRBV20-1; 7 bases are a match to TRBD2. J was trimmed by 5 bases and V by 0 bases; bases with no gene match: 7. CDR1 DFQATT and CDR2 SNEGSKA come from the germline V gene (reference sequence). This CDR3 has 15 amino acids. CDR3 residues: CSARDPGGFDNEQFF. CDR3 coding DNA: TGCAGTGCTAGAGATCCGGGGGGATTCGACAATGAGCAGTTCTTC.

This clonotype was observed at least ten times. The chain has TRBV11-1 and TRBJ1-2; D is unclear. V lost 4 bases, J lost 3 bases, and 6 bases lay in between. CDR1 and CDR2 from the germline V gene are SGHAT and FQDESV (reference sequence). The CDR3 runs to 12 residues. The CDR3 spells CASSYGDYGYTF. In DNA form, the CDR3 reads TGTGCCAGCAGCTATGGGGACTATGGCTACACCTTC.

This clonotype was detected many times. The CDR3 DNA reads TGTGCCAGCACCTTTCGGCCAGGCTACGAGCAGTACTTC. This gives the protein CASTFRPGYEQYF. V usage is TRBV28 and J usage is TRBJ2-7; D ambiguous. Germline values: CDR1 MDHEN, CDR2 SYDVKM. This CDR3 contains 13 residues. V was cut by 7 bases and J by 3 bases, with 13 bases left in between.

This clonotype has a count of ten or more. The J gene is TRBJ2-7, the V gene TRBV11-2, with 11 positions matching TRBD2. From germline, CDR1 is SGHAT and CDR2 FQNNGV. Unmatched junction bases numbered 15, after V lost 5 bases and J lost 0 bases. The CDR3 spans 19 residues. The CDR3 protein is CASSVSGTSGGTSSYEQYF. The CDR3 DNA is TGTGCCAGCAGCGTATCCGGGACTAGCGGAGGGACAAGCTCCTACGAGCAGTACTTC.

This clonotype was counted between two and nine times. The rearrangement joins TRBV10-3 to TRBJ1-5, with no clear D. The germline CDR1 and CDR2 sequences are ENHRY and SYGVKD. This CDR3 comprises 15 residues. The ends were cut back, 0 bases at V and 0 bases at J, with 6 bases in the middle. This chain's CDR3 is CAISESQTSNQPQHF. In nucleotides, the CDR3 is TGTGCCATCAGTGAGTCGCAAACTAGCAATCAGCCCCAGCATTTT.

V is TRBV6-5 and J is TRBJ1-1; possible D gene TRBD1, 5 bases. V lost 2 bases to trimming and J lost 1 base, with 14 bases between them. The CDR3 sequence is 16 residues long. CDR1 MNHEY and CDR2 SVGAGI come from the germline V gene. The CDR3: CASSYKDIRRNTEAFF. CDR3 nucleotides: TGTGCCAGCAGTTACAAGGACATACGAAGGAACACTGAAGCTTTCTTT.

This clonotype was counted a few times. CDR3 amino acids: CASRFSGTGAYEQYF. The CDR3 coding sequence is TGTGCCAGCAGATTCTCCGGGACAGGAGCCTACGAGCAGTACTTC. The gene calls are TRBV2 and TRBJ2-7; the match to TRBD1 covers 8 bases. The CDR3 runs to 15 residues. Germline CDR1 reads SNHLY; CDR2 reads FYNNEI. The V gene end was trimmed by 6 bases and the J gene end by 2 bases; junction bases not matched to a gene: 9.

The chain joins TRBV20-1 to TRBJ2-5; perhaps TRBD2 as D (6 bases). The CDR3 is 13 amino acids. V lost 3 bases and J 2 bases, leaving 10 bases between the germline ends. CDR1 DFQATT and CDR2 SNEGSKA come from the germline V gene (reference sequence). CDR3 sequence (DNA): TGCAGTGCTAGTGGAGGGCCACAAGAGACCCAGTACTTC. Encoded protein: CSASGGPQETQYF.

This clonotype was picked up a small number of times. This may be a read error, as it is one base from a much larger clone. The V call is TRBV29-1, the J call TRBJ2-1, with TRBD2 matching 7 bases. The CDR3 has 14 residues. The germline V gene encodes CDR1 SQVTM and CDR2 ANQGSEA. CDR3 sequence: CSVDSQTSYNGQFF. CDR3 nucleotides: TGCAGCGTAGACTCACAGACTAGCTACAATGGGCAGTTCTTC.

This clonotype was observed at least ten times. The rearrangement joins TRBV3-1 to TRBJ2-7, with 10 positions matching TRBD1. CDR1 is LGHDT and CDR2 is YNNKEL in the germline V gene (reference sequence). V shed 1 base and J 2 bases; nucleotides not matched to a gene: 2. This CDR3 region has 15 residues. CDR3 DNA sequence: TGTGCCAGCAGCCAAGGGGGGACAGGGGCCTACGAGCAGTACTTC. This codes for CASSQGGTGAYEQYF.